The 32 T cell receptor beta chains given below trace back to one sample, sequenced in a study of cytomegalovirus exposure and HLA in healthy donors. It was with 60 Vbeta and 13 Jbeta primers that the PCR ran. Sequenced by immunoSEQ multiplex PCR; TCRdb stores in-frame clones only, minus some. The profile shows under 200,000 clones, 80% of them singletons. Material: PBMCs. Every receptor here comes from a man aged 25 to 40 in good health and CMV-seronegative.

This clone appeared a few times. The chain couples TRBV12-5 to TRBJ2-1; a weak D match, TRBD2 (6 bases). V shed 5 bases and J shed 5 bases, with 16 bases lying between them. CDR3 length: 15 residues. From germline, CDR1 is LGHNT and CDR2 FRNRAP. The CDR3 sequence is CASGRTTLLDNEQFF. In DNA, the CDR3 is TGTGCTAGTGGTCGGACTACACTTCTCGACAATGAGCAGTTCTTC.

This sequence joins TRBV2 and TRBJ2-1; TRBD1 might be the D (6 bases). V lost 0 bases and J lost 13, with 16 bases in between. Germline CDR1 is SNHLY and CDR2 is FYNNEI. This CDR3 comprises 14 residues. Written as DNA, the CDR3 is TGTGCCAGCAGTGAAGCGGGGTCGGACAGCCTTCAGTTCTTC. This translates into CASSEAGSDSLQFF.

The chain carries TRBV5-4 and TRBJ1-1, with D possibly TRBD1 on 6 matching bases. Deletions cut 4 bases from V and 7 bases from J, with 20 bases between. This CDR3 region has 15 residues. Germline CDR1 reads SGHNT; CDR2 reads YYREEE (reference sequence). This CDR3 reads CASSRQGPEASEAFF. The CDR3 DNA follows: TGTGCCAGCAGCAGGCAGGGGCCTGAGGCGAGTGAAGCTTTCTTT.

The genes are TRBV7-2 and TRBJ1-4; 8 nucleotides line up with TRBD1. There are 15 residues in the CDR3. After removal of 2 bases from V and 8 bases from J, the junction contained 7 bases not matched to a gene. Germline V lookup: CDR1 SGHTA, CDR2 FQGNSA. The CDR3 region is CASSLRTGRGEKLFF. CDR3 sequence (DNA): TGTGCCAGCAGCTTACGGACAGGGAGAGGAGAAAAACTGTTTTTT.

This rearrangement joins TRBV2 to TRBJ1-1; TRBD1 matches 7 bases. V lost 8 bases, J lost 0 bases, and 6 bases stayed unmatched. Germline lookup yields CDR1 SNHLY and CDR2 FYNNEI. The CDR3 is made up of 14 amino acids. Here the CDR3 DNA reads TGTGCCAGCGCAGGGGGTGGGCTGAACACTGAAGCTTTCTTT. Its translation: CASAGGGLNTEAFF.

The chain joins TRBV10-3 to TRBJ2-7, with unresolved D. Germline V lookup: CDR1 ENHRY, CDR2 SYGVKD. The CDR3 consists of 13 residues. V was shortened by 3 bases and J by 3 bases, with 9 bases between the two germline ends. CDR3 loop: CAISDRYYYEQYF. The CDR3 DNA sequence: TGTGCCATCAGTGACAGATATTACTACGAGCAGTACTTC.

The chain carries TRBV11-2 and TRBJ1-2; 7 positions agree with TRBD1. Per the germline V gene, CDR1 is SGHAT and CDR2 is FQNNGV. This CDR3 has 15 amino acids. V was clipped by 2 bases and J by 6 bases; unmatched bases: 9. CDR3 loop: CASSLKGPTGHGYTF. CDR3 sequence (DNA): TGTGCCAGCAGCTTAAAGGGTCCGACAGGGCATGGCTACACCTTC.

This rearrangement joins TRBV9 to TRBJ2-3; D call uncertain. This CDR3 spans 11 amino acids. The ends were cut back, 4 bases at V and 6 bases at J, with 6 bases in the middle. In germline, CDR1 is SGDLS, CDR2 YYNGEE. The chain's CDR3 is CASSLVDTQYF. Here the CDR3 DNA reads TGTGCCAGCAGCCTTGTCGATACGCAGTATTTT.

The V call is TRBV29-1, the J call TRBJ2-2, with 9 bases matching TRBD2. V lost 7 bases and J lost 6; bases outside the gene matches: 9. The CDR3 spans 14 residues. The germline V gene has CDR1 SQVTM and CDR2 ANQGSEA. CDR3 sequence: CSAAGGERAGELFF. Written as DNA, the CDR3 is TGCAGCGCGGCGGGGGGGGAGAGGGCCGGGGAGCTGTTTTTT.

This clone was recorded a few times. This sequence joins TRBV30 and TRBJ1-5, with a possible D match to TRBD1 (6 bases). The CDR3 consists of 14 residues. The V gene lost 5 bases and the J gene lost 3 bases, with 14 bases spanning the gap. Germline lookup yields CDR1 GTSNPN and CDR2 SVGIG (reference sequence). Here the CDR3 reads CAWSGGQNNQPQHF. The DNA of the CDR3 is TGTGCCTGGTCCGGTGGACAGAACAATCAGCCCCAGCATTTT. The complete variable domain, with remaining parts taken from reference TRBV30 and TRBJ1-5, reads SQTIHQWPATLVQPVGSPLSLECTVEGTSNPNLYWYRQAAGRGLQLLFYSVGIGQISSEVPQNLSASRPQDRQFILSSKKLLLSDSGFYLCAWSGGQNNQPQHFGDGTRLSIL.

The chain's CDR3 is CASSLGDRGSYYEQYF. CDR3 in DNA: TGTGCCAGCAGCTTAGGGGACAGGGGTTCCTACTACGAGCAGTACTTC. The gene calls are TRBV7-9 and TRBJ2-7; 10 bases are shared with TRBD1. CDR3 size: 16 residues. With V trimmed by 1 base and J by 3 bases, 6 bases remained unmatched. Per the germline V gene, CDR1 is SEHNR and CDR2 is FQNEAQ (reference sequence).

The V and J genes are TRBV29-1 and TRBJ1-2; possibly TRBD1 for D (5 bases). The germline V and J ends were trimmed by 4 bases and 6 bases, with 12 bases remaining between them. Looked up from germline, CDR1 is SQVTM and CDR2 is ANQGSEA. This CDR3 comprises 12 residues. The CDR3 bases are TGCAGCGTTGGGCCGCAGGGTAATGGCTACACCTTC. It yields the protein CSVGPQGNGYTF.

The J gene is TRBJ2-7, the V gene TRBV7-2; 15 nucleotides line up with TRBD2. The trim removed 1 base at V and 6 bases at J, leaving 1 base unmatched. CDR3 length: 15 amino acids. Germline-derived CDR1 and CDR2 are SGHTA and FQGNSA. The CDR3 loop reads CASSLGGLAGGEQYF. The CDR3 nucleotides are TGTGCCAGCAGCTTAGGGGGACTAGCGGGAGGCGAGCAGTACTTC.

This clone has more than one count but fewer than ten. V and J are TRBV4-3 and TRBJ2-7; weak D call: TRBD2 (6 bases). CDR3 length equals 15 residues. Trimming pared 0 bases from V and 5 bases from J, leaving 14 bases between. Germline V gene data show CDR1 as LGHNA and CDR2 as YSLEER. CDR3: CASSQEAQGGNEQYF. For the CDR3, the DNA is TGCGCCAGCAGCCAAGAAGCGCAGGGCGGGAACGAGCAGTACTTC.

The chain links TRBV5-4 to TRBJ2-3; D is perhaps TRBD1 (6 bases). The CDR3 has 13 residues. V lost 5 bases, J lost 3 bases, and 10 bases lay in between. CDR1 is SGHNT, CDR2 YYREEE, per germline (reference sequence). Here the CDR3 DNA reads TGTGCCAGCAGTTACCAGGGGACAGATACGCAGTATTTT. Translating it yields CASSYQGTDTQYF.

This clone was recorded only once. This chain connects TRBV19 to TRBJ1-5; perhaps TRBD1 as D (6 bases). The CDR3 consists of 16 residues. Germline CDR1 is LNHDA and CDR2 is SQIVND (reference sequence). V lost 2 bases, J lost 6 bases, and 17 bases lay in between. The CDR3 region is CASSIRSGGGGQPQHF. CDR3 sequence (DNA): TGTGCCAGTAGTATAAGGTCGGGGGGCGGGGGTCAGCCCCAGCATTTT.

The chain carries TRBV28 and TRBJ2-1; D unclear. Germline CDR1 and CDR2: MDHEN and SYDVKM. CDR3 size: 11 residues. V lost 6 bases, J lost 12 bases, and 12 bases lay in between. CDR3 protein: CASRAGSGQFF. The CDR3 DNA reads TGTGCCAGCAGAGCCGGGTCGGGGCAGTTCTTC.

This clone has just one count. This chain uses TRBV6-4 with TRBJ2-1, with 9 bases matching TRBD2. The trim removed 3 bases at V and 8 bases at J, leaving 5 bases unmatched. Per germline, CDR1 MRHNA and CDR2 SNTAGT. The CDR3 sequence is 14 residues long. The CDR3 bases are TGTGCCAGCAGTGATTCAAGACTAGCGGATGAGCAGTTCTTC. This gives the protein CASSDSRLADEQFF.

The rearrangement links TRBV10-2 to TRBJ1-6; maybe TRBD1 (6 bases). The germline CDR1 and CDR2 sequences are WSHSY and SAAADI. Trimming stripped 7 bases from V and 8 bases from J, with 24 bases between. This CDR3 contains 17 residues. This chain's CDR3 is CASTLSGGGIFDSPLHF. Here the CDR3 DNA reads TGCGCCAGCACTCTTTCCGGGGGGGGCATATTCGATTCACCCCTCCACTTT.

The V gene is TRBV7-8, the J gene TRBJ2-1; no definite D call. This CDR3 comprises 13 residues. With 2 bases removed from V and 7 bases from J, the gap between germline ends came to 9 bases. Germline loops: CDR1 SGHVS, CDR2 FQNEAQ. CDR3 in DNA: TGTGCCAGCAGCTTAAGCGCCTTAAATGAGCAGTTCTTC. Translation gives CASSLSALNEQFF.

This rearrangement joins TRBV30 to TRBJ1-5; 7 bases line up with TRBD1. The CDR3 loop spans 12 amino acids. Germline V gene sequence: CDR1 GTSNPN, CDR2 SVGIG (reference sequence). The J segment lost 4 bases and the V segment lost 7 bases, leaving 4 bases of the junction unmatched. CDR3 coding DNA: TGTGCCTCCGGGACAGATAATCAGCCCCAGCATTTT. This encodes CASGTDNQPQHF.

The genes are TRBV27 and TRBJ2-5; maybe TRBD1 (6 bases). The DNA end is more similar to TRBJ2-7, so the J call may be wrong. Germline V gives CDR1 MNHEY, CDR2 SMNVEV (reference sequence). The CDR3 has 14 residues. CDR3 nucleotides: TGTGCCAGCAGTTTCTTCGGACAGCACTACGAGCAGTACTTC. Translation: CASSFFGQHYEQYF.

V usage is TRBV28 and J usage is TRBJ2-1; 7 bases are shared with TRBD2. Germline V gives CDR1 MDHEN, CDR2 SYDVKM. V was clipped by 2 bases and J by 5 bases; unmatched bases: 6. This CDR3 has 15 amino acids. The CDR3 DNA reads TGTGCCAGCAGTTTACTCCCCGGGGGGAACAATGAGCAGTTCTTC. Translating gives CASSLLPGGNNEQFF.

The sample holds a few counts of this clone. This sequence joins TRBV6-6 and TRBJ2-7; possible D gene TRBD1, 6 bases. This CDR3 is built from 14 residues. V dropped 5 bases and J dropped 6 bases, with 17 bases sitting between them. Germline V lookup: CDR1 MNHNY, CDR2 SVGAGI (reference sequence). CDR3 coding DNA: TGTGCCAGCAGTCACCTGGACAGACGCGGCGAGCAGTACTTC. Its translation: CASSHLDRRGEQYF.

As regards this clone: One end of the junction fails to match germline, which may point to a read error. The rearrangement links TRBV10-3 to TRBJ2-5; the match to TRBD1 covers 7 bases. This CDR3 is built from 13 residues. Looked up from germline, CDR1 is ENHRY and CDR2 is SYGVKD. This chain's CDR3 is CAIGTGDWETQHF. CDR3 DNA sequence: TGTGCCATCGGTACAGGGGATTGGGAGACCCAGCACTTC.

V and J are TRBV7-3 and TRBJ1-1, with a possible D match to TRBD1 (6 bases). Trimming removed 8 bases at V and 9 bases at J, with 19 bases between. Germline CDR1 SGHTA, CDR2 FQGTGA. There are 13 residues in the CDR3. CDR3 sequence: CASSIQQGSQAFF. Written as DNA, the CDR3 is TGTGCCAGCTCAATCCAACAGGGCAGTCAAGCTTTCTTT. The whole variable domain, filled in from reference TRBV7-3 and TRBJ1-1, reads GAGVSQTPSNKVTEKGKYVELRCDPISGHTALYWYRQSLGQGPEFLIYFQGTGAADDSGLPNDRFFAVRPEGSVSTLKIQRTERGDSAVYLCASSIQQGSQAFFGQGTRLTVV.

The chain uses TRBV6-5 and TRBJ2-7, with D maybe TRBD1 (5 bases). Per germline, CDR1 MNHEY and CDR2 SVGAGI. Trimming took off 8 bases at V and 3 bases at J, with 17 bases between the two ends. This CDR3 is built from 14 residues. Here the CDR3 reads CASRRTLGDYEQYF. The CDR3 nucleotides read TGTGCCAGCCGTAGGACATTGGGCGACTACGAGCAGTACTTC.

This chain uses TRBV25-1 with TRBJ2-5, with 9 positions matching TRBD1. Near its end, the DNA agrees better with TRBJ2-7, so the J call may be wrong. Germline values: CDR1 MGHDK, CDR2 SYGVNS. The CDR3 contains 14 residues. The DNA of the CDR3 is TGTGCCAGCAGTGAATCGGGGACAGGGTACGAGCAGTACTTC. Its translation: CASSESGTGYEQYF.

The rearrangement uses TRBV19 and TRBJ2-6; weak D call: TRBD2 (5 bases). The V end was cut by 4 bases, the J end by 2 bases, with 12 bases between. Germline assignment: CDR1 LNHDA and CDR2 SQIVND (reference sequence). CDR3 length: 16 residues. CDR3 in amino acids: CASSTPPRAGANVLTF. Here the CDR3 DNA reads TGTGCCAGTAGTACCCCACCGAGGGCTGGGGCCAACGTCCTGACTTTC.

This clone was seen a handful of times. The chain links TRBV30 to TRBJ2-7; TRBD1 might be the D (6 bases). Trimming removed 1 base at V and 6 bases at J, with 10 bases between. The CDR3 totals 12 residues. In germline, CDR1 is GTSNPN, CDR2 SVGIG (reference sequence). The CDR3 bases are TGTGCCTGGAGTGGGACAGTAAGCGAGCAGTACTTC. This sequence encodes CAWSGTVSEQYF.

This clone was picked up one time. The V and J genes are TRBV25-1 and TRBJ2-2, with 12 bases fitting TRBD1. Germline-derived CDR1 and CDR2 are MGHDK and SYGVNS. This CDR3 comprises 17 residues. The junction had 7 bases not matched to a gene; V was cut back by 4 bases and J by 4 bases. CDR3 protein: CASSGGTGGVGTGELFF. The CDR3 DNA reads TGTGCCAGCAGTGGTGGGACAGGGGGCGTCGGCACCGGGGAGCTGTTTTTT.

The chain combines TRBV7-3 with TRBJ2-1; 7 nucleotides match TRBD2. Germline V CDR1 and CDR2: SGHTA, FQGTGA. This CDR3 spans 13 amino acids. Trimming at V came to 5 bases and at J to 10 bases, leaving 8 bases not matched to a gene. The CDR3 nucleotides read TGTGCCAGCAGCCCCGGACTAGGAACCGAGCAGTTCTTC. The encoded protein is CASSPGLGTEQFF.